This T cell receptor beta chain was captured by sequencing in a study of OX40 agonist ivuxolimab in advanced cancers. Study context: Intravenous ivuxolimab at 0.01 to 10 mg/kg was given to patients every 2 weeks. Those treated in dose escalation had hepatocellular carcinoma, melanoma, renal cell cancer or head and neck cancer.

The method was immunoSEQ multiplex PCR; TCRdb's version includes in-frame clones alone and lacks a portion of them. The data show about 55,000 clones, around 88% seen once. The V end lost 1 base, the J end lost 7 bases, and 5 bases lay between the germline ends. Germline V gives CDR1 SGHDT, CDR2 YYEEEE. The CDR3 length is 12 residues. Sequencing used CD4+ or CD8+ T cells sorted from blood, obtained in a trial of the OX40 agonist ivuxolimab. The V gene is TRBV5-6, the J gene TRBJ2-2; D unclear. This TCR came from an adult with an advanced solid tumor such as melanoma, head and neck, liver or kidney cancer. The chain's CDR3 is CASSLFIGELFF. Written as DNA, the CDR3 is TGTGCCAGCAGCTTGTTTATCGGGGAGCTGTTTTTT.